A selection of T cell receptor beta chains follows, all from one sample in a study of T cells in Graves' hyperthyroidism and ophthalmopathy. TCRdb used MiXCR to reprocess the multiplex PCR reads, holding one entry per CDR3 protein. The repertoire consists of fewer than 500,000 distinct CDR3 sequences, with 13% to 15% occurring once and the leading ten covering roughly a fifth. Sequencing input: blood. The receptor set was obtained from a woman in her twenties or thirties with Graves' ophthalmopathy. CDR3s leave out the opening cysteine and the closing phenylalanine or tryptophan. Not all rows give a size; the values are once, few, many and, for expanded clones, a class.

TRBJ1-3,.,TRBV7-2,ASSLTPPGGDSGNTIY
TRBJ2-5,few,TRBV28,ASTLRVTGETQY
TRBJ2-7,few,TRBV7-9,ASSFRGHEQY
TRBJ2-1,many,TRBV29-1,SVGLPGYEQF
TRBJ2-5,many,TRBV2,ASGDRGRQETQY
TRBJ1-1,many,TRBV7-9,ASSPTKVDTEAF
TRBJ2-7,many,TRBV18,ASSDRVDPLSNPSYEQY
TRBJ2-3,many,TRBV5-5,ASSPGLAGGPSTDTQY
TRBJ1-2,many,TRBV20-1,SARRQRAMGGYT
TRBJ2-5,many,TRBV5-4,ASSPGGPKTQY
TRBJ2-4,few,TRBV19,ASSHRGNIQY